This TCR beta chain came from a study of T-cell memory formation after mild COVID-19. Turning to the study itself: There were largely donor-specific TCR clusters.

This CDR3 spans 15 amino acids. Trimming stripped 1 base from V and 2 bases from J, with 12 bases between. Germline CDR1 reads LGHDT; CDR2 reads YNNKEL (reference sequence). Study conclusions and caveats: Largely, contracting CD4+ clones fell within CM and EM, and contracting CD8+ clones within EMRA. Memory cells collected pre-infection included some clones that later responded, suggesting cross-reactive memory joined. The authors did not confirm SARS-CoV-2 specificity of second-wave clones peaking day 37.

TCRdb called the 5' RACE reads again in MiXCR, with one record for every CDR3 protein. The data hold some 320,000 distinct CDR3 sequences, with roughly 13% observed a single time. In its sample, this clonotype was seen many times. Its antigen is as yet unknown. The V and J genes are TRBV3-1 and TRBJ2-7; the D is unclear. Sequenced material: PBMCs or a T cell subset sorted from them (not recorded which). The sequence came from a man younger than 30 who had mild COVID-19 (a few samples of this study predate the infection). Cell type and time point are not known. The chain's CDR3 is CASSQGGLNPYEQYV. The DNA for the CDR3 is TGTGCCAGCAGCCAAGGGGGATTAAACCCCTACGAGCAGTACGTC.